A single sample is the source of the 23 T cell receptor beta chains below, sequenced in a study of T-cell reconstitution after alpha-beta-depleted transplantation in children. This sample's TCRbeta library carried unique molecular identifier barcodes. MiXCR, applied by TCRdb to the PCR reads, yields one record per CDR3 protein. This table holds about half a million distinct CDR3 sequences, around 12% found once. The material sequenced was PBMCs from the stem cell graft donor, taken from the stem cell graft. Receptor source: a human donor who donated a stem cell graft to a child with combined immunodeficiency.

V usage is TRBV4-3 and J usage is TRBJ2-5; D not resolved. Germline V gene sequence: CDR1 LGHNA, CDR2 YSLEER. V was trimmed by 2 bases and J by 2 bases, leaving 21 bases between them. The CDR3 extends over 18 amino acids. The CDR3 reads CASSQRVTAPGLQETQYF. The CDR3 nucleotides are TGCGCCAGCAGCCAAAGAGTCACGGCGCCAGGTTTACAAGAGACCCAGTACTTC.

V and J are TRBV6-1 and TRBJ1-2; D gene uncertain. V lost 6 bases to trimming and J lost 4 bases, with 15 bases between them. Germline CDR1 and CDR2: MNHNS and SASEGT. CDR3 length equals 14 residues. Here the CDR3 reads CASSDLGFGYGYTF. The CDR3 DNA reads TGTGCCAGCAGCGACCTGGGGTTTGGCTATGGCTACACCTTC.

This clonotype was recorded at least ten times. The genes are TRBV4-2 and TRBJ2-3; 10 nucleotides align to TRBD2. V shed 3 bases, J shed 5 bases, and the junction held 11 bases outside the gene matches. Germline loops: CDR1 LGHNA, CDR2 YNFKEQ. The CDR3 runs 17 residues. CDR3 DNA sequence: TGTGCCAGCAGCCATGGCCCGGCTAGCGGGGGTGGAGATACGCAGTATTTT. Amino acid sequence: CASSHGPASGGGDTQYF.

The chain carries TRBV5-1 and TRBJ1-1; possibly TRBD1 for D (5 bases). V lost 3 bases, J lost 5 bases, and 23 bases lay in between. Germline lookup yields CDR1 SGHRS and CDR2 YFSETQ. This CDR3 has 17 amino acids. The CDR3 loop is CASSSSRRQTRVTEAFF. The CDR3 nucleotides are TGCGCCAGCAGCTCCTCACGCCGACAGACACGGGTGACTGAAGCTTTCTTT. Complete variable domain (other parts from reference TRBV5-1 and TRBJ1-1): KAGVTQTPRYLIKTRGQQVTLSCSPISGHRSVSWYQQTPGQGLQFLFEYFSETQRNKGNFPGRFSGRQFSNSRSEMNVSTLELGDSALYLCASSSSRRQTRVTEAFFGQGTRLTVV.

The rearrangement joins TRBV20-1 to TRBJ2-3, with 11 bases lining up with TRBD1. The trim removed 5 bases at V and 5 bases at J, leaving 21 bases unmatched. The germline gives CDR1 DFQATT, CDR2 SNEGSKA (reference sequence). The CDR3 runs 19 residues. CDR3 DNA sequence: TGCAGTGCTGCGAGAATCCCCACAATTCGGGACAGGGGGATAGATACGCAGTATTTT. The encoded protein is CSAARIPTIRDRGIDTQYF.

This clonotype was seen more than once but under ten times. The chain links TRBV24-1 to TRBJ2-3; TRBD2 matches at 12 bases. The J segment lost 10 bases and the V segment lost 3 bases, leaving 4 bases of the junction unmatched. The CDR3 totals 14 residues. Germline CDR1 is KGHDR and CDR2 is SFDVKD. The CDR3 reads CATSDETSGSAQYF. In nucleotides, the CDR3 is TGTGCCACCAGTGATGAGACTAGCGGGAGCGCGCAGTATTTT.

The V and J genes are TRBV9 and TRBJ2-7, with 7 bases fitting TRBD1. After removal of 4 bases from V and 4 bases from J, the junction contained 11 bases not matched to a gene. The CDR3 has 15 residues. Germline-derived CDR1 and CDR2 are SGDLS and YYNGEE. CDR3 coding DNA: TGTGCCAGCAGCACCCACAGGGGTTTAGGTTACGAGCAGTACTTC. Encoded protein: CASSTHRGLGYEQYF.

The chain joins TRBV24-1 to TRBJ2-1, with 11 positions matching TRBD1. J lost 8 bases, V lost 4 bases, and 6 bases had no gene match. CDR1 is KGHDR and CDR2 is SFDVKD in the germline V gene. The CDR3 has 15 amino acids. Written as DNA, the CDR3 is TGTGCCACCAGTGAATCGGGACAGGGGGGGCATGAGCAGTTCTTC. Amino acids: CATSESGQGGHEQFF.

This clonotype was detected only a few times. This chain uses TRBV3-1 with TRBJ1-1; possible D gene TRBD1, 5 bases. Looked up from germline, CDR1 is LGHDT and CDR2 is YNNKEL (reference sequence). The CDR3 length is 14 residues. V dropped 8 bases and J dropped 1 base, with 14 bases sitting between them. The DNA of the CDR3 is TGTGCCAGCTCAGGGCTATTGACGAACACTGAAGCTTTCTTT. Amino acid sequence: CASSGLLTNTEAFF.

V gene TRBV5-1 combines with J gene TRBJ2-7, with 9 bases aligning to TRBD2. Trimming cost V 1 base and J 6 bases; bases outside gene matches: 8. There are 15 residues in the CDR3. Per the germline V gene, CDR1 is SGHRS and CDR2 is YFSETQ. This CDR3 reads CASSLMAGGPGEQYF. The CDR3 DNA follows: TGCGCCAGCAGCTTGATGGCGGGAGGGCCTGGCGAGCAGTACTTC.

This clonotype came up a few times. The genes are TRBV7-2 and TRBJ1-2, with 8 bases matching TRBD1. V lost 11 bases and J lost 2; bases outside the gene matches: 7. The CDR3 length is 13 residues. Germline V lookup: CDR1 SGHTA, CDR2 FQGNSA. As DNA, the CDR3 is TGTGCCGTTCAGGGGGCCCTAAACTATGGCTACACCTTC. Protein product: CAVQGALNYGYTF.

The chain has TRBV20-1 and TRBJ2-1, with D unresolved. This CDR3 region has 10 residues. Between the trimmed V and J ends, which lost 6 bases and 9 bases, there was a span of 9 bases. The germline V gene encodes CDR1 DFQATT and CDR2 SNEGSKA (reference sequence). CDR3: CSATIREQFF. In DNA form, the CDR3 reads TGCAGTGCCACTATTCGTGAGCAGTTCTTC.

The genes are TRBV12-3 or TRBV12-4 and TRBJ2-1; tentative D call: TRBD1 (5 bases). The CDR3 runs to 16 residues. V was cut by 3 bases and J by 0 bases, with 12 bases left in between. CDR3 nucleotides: TGTGCCAGCAGTTTCCAGACAGAGAGCTCCTACAATGAGCAGTTCTTC. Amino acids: CASSFQTESSYNEQFF.

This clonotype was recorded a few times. CDR3 loop: CASSLFRGTYQETQYF. In DNA, the CDR3 is TGTGCCAGCAGCCTTTTCCGGGGGACGTACCAAGAGACCCAGTACTTC. The chain is built from TRBV11-2 and TRBJ2-5, with D perhaps TRBD2 (6 bases). The CDR3 consists of 16 residues. The germline V gene encodes CDR1 SGHAT and CDR2 FQNNGV. V was trimmed by 5 bases and J by 0 bases, leaving 16 bases between them. Full variable domain (outside the CDR3, taken from reference TRBV11-2 and TRBJ2-5): EAGVAQSPRYKIIEKRQSVAFWCNPISGHATLYWYQQILGQGPKLLIQFQNNGVVDDSQLPKDRFSAERLKGVDSTLKIQPAKLEDSAVYLCASSLFRGTYQETQYFGPGTRLLVL.

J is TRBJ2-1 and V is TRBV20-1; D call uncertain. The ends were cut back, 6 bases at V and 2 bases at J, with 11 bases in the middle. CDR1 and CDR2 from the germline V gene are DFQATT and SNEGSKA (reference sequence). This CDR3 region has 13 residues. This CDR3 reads CSADGLPYNEQFF. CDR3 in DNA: TGCAGTGCGGATGGGCTCCCCTACAATGAGCAGTTCTTC.

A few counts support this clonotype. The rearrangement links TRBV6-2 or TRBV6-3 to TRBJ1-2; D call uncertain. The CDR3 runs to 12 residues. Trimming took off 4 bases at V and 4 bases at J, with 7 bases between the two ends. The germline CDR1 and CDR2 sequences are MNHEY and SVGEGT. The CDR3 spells CASSWQTYGYTF. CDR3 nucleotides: TGTGCCAGCAGTTGGCAAACCTATGGCTACACCTTC.

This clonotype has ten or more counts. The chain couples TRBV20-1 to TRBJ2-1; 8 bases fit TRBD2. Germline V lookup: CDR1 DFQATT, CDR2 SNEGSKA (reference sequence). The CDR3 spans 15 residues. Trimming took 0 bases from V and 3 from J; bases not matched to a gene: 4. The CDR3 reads CSAREAGDLYNEQFF. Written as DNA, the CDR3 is TGCAGTGCTAGAGAAGCGGGGGACCTCTACAATGAGCAGTTCTTC.

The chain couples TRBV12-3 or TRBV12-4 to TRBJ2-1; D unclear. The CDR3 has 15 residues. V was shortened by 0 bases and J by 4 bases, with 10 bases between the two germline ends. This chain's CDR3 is CASSLANPDYNEQFF. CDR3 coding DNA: TGTGCCAGCAGTTTAGCGAATCCTGATTACAATGAGCAGTTCTTC.

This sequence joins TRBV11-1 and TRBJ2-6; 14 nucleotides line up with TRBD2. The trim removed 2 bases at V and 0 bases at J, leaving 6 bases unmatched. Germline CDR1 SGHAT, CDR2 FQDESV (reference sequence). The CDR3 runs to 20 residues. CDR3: CASSLTGLAGALSGANVLTF. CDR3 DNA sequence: TGTGCCAGCAGCTTAACGGGACTAGCGGGAGCCCTCTCTGGGGCCAACGTCCTGACTTTC.

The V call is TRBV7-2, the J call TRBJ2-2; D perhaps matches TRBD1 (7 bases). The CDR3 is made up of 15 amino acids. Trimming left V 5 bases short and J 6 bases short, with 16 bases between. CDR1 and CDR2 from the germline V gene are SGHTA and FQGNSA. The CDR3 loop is CASSRGQGGSGELFF. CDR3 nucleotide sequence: TGTGCCAGCAGCCGCGGGCAGGGGGGATCCGGGGAGCTGTTTTTT.

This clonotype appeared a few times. The CDR3 here is CASSQESTPPLHF. The CDR3 nucleotides read TGCGCCAGCAGCCAAGAGTCCACCCCACCCCTCCACTTT. The chain employs TRBV4-1 and TRBJ1-6; D unresolved. V lost 0 bases to trimming and J lost 11 bases, with 8 bases between them. The CDR3 covers 13 residues. CDR1 is MGHRA and CDR2 is YSYEKL in the germline V gene.

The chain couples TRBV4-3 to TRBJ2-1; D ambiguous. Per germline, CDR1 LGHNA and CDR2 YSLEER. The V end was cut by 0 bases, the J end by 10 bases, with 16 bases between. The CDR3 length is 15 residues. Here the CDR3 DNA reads TGCGCCAGCAGCCAAGAAGTGACTGCTTTGGGGGAGCAGTTCTTC. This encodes CASSQEVTALGEQFF.

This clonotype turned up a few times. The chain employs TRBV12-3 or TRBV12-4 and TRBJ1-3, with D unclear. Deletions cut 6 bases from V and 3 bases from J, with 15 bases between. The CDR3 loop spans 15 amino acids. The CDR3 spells CASSAMDRRGNTIYF. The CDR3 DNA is TGTGCCAGCAGCGCCATGGACCGTCGTGGAAACACCATATATTTT.